This TCR beta chain is from a study of OX40 agonist ivuxolimab in advanced cancers. Study-level findings and limits: Antigens targeted by the expanded peripheral T cells were not determined.

Details on this clone: What it recognizes is unknown.

Autoimmune disease history or systemic immunosuppression led to patient exclusion. CDR3 length: 10 amino acids. Germline V lookup: CDR1 SQVTM, CDR2 ANQGSEA. V lost 7 bases and J lost 5, with 8 bases in between. Profiling relied on immunoSEQ multiplex PCR, and the TCRdb table lists in-frame clones only, not all of them. The sample carries 30,000 or so clones, around four fifths recorded once. J is TRBJ2-5 and V is TRBV29-1; the D gene could be TRBD1 or TRBD2 (5 bases each). This TCR was sampled from an adult with an advanced solid tumor such as melanoma, head and neck, liver or kidney cancer. Sequencing was performed on CD4+ or CD8+ T cells sorted from blood, taken in a trial of the OX40 agonist ivuxolimab. The CDR3 loop is CSGGEETQYF. As DNA, the CDR3 is TGCAGCGGAGGGGAGGAGACCCAGTACTTC. Complete variable domain (other parts from reference TRBV29-1 and TRBJ2-5): SAVISQKPSRDICQRGTSLTIQCQVDSQVTMMFWYRQQPGQSLTLIATANQGSEATYESGFVIDKFPISRPNLTFSTLTVSNMSPEDSSIYLCSGGEETQYFGPGTRLLVL.